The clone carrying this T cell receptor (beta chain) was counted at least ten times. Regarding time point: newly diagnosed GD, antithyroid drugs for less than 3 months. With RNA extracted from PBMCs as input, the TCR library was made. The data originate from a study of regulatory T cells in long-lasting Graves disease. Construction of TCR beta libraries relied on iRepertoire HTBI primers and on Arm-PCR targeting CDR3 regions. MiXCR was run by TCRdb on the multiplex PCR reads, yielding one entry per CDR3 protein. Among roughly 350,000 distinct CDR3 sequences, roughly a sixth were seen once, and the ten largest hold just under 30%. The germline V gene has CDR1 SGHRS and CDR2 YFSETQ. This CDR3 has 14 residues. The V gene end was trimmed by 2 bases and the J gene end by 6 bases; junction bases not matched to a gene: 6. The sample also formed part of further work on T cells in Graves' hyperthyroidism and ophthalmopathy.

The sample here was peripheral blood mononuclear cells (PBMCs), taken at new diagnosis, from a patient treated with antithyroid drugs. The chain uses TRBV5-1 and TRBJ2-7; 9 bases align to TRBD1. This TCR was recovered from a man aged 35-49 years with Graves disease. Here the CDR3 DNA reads TGCGCCAGCAGCTTCCGGGACAGGGCCCTCGAGCAGTACTTC. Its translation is CASSFRDRALEQYF.